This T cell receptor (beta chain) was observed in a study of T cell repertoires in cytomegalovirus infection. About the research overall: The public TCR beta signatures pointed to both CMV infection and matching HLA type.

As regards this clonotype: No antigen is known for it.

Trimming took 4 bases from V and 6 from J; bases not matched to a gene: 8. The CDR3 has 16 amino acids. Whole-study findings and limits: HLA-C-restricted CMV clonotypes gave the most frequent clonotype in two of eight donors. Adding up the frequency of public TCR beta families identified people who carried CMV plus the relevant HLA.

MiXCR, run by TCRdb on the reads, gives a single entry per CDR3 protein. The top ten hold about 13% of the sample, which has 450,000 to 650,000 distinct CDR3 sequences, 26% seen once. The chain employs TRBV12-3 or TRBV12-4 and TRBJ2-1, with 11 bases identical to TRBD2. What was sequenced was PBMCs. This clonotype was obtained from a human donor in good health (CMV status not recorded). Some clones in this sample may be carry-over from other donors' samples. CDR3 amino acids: CASSSTSGSVSNEQFF. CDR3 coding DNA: TGTGCCAGCAGTTCCACTAGCGGGAGTGTAAGCAATGAGCAGTTCTTC.